The entry that follows covers one T cell receptor (beta chain) sequence. What it recognizes is unknown. The data stem from a study of radiation and T cells in renal cell carcinoma. Study observations and caveats: In blood, top tumor clones expanded by 2 weeks, shrinking by 4.

Time point here: blood 4 weeks post-SBRT, at nephrectomy. The treatment was: 15 Gy SBRT to primary tumor, nephrectomy 4 weeks later. V dropped 7 bases and J dropped 3; count of bases not matched to a gene: 13. The CDR3 contains 19 residues. Germline V gene data show CDR1 as LNHDA and CDR2 as SQIVND (reference sequence). Method: immunoSEQ multiplex PCR; TCRdb's copy keeps in-frame clones and lacks some. The sample records around 95,000 clones, approximately 80% being singletons. Sequencing used blood, obtained from a patient whose treatment included radiotherapy and nephrectomy. The chain uses TRBV19 and TRBJ2-1, with 15 bases that match TRBD2. The TCR sequence derives from a man in his sixties with renal cell carcinoma. The CDR3 DNA follows: TGTGCCAGTACCACAACGTGGACTAGCGGGAGGGCCAACTACAATGAGCAGTTCTTC. This codes for CASTTTWTSGRANYNEQFF.